This T cell receptor beta chain was captured by sequencing in a study of cytomegalovirus exposure and HLA in healthy donors. This clone has just one count. Its antigen is not known. Whole-study findings and limits: Investigators reported approximately 150 TCR beta chains as tied to cytomegalovirus.

Only in-frame clones appear in the TCRdb table, and some are missing; sequencing was by immunoSEQ multiplex PCR. This sample carries tens of thousands of clones, 90% to 95% of them seen once, and the ten largest clones take nearly 6%. Germline V gene sequence: CDR1 MNHEY, CDR2 SVGAGI. Trimming shortened V by 0 bases and J by 4 bases, and 9 bases separated the two germline ends. This CDR3 has 15 amino acids. Sequenced sample: PBMCs. This TCR was recovered from a woman under 30 in good health and CMV-seropositive. This rearrangement joins TRBV6-5 to TRBJ2-2; D may be TRBD2 (5 bases). The CDR3 nucleotides read TGTGCCAGCAGTTACTCGAGGGTGGGCACCGGGGAGCTGTTTTTT. Residues: CASSYSRVGTGELFF.